This TCR beta chain was profiled in a study of CD8 T cells in Susac syndrome. Both CD4+ and CD8+ T cells were negatively isolated, and TEMRA cells underwent FACS enrichment. Roughly 0.45 to 1 ug RNA was reverse transcribed with random hexamers. A multiplex approach, immunoSEQ multiplex PCR, amplified TCR beta CDR3 across 54 Vbeta and 13 Jbeta. TCRdb ran MiXCR on the immunoSEQ multiplex PCR reads and lists one entry per CDR3 protein. The sample lists about 160,000 distinct CDR3 sequences, roughly 94% occurring once. The germline V gene has CDR1 MNHNS and CDR2 SASEGT. The V end lost 2 bases, the J end lost 2 bases, and 13 bases lay between the germline ends. The CDR3 sequence is 15 residues long.

The receptor comes from a human donor with multiple sclerosis. The V call is TRBV6-1, the J call TRBJ2-7; tentatively, D is TRBD2 (6 bases). The material sequenced was CD4+ T cells from PBMCs. The CDR3 bases are TGTGCCAGCAGTGAACCGGGGGAGGCCACCTACGAGCAGTACTTC. Translated: CASSEPGEATYEQYF.